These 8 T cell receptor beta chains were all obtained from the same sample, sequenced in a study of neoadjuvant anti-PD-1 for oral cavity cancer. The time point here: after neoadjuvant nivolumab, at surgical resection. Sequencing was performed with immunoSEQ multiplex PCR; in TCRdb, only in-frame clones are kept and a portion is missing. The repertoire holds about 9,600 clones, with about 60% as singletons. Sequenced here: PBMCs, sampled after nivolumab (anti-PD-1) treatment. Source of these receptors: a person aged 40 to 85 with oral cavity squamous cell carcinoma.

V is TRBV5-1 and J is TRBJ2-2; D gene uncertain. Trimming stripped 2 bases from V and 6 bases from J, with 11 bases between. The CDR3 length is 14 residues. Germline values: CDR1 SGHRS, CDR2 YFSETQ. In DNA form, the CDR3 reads TGCGCCAGCAGCTTACAAGGAGCTCCCGGGGAGCTGTTTTTT. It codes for CASSLQGAPGELFF.

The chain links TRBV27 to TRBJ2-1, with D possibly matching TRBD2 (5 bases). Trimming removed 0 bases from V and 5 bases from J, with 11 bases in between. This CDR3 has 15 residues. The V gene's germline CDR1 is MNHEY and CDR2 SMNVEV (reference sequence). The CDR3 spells CASSLSIARNNEQFF. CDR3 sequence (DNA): TGTGCCAGCAGTTTATCGATAGCGAGGAACAATGAGCAGTTCTTC.

The DNA of the CDR3 is TGCAGCGTTGAGGATTACCGGGACAGCCTCAATGAGCAGTTCTTC. Protein: CSVEDYRDSLNEQFF. The chain has TRBV29-1 and TRBJ2-1, with 7 bases that match TRBD1. Per the germline V gene, CDR1 is SQVTM and CDR2 is ANQGSEA. The CDR3 contains 15 residues. V lost 3 bases to trimming and J lost 6 bases; unmatched junction nucleotides: 11.

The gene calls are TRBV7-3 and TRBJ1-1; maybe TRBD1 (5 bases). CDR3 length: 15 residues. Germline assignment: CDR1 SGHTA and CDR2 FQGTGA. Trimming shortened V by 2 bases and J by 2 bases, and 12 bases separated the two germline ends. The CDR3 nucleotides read TGTGCCAGCAGCTTATTGGGGCAGGGTAACACTGAAGCTTTCTTT. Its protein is CASSLLGQGNTEAFF.

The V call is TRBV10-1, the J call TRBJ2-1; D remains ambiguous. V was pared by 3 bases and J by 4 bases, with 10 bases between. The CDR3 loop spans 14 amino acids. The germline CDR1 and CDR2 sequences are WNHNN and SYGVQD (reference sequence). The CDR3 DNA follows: TGCGCCAGCAGTGACCCGGACGTTTACAATGAGCAGTTCTTC. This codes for CASSDPDVYNEQFF.

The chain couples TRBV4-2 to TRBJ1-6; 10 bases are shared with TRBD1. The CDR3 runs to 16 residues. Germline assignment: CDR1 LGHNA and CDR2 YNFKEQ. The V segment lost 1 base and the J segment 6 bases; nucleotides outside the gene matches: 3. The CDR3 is CASSQARTGGNSPLHF. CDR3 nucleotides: TGTGCCAGCAGCCAAGCTAGGACAGGGGGTAATTCACCCCTCCACTTT.

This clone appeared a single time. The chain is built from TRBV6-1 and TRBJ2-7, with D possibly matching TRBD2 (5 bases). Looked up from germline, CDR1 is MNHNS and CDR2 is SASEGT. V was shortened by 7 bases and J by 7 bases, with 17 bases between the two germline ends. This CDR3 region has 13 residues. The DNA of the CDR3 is TGTGCCAGCACCGTGGACCCTCGAGGGGAGCAGTACTTC. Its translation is CASTVDPRGEQYF.

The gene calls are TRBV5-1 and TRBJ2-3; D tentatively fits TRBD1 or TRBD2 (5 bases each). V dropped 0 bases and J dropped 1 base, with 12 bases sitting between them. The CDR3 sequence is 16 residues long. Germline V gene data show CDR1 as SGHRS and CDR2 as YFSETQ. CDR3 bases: TGCGCCAGCAGCTTGGGGCGGGTACAGGGCACAGATACGCAGTATTTT. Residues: CASSLGRVQGTDTQYF.